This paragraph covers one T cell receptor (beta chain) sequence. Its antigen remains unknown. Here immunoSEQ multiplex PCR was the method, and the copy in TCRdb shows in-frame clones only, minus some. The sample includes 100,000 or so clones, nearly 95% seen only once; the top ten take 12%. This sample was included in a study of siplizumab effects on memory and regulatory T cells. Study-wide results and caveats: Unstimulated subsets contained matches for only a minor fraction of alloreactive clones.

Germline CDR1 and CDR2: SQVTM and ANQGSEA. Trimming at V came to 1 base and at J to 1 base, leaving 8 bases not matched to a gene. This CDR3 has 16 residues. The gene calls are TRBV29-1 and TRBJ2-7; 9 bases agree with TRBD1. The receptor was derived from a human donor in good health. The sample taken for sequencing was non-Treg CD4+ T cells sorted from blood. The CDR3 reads CSVEVTRTGASYEQYF. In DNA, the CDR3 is TGCAGCGTTGAAGTAACTCGGACAGGGGCGTCCTACGAGCAGTACTTC.